Below, 12 T cell receptor beta chains from the same sample are listed, as sequenced in a study of blood T cell repertoires in COVID-19. Profiled with immunoSEQ multiplex PCR; TCRdb holds only in-frame clones, not every one. The sample records some 120,000 clones, approximately 71% being singletons. The sequenced material came from peripheral blood. The receptors shown here come from a human donor in a cohort sampled during active COVID-19.

The genes are TRBV13 and TRBJ2-7, with 7 bases lining up with TRBD2. The J segment lost 0 bases and the V segment lost 4 bases, leaving 3 bases of the junction unmatched. In germline, CDR1 is PRHDT, CDR2 FYEKMQ (reference sequence). This CDR3 is 14 amino acids long. The CDR3 is CASSYRTSSYEQYF. CDR3 nucleotides: TGTGCCAGCAGCTACAGGACTAGCTCCTACGAGCAGTACTTC.

The chain is built from TRBV12-3 or TRBV12-4 and TRBJ2-7, with D tentatively TRBD2 (5 bases). Trimming took 8 bases from V and 3 from J, leaving 11 bases between them. This CDR3 spans 12 amino acids. The CDR3 sequence is CASAPSGYEQYF. The CDR3, as DNA: TGTGCCAGCGCCCCCAGCGGCTACGAGCAGTACTTC.

This chain connects TRBV7-9 to TRBJ2-7; weak D call: TRBD2 (5 bases). V lost 4 bases to trimming and J lost 3 bases, with 22 bases between them. Germline CDR1 is SEHNR and CDR2 is FQNEAQ (reference sequence). The CDR3 has 17 amino acids. CDR3 protein: CASSSTKSAVSGYEQYF. CDR3 in DNA: TGTGCCAGCAGCTCGACTAAATCAGCCGTATCGGGCTACGAGCAGTACTTC.

The rearrangement links TRBV7-2 to TRBJ2-7; possibly TRBD1 for D (5 bases). CDR1 SGHTA and CDR2 FQGNSA come from the germline V gene. The V gene lost 3 bases and the J gene lost 0 bases, with 12 bases spanning the gap. CDR3 size: 15 residues. In nucleotides, the CDR3 is TGTGCCAGCAGCTTGAACAGGCAGTTCTCCTACGAGCAGTACTTC. Amino acids: CASSLNRQFSYEQYF.

The chain links TRBV30 to TRBJ2-7, with 11 bases lining up with TRBD1. V was pared by 7 bases and J by 2 bases, with 1 base of the junction left unmatched. This CDR3 is 12 amino acids long. CDR1 and CDR2 (germline): GTSNPN, SVGIG (reference sequence). The CDR3 nucleotides are TGTGCCTTGGACAGGGGGCCCTACGAGCAGTACTTC. It is translated as CALDRGPYEQYF.

The chain links TRBV5-6 to TRBJ2-5, with D tentatively TRBD1 (7 bases). Germline CDR1 and CDR2: SGHDT and YYEEEE. The germline V and J ends were trimmed by 3 bases and 5 bases, with 11 bases remaining between them. The CDR3 spans 13 residues. In DNA form, the CDR3 reads TGTGCCAGCAGCTATTCAGGGGGGGAGACCCAGTACTTC. Its protein is CASSYSGGETQYF. Looking up the rest from reference TRBV5-6 and TRBJ2-5 gives the full variable domain: DAGVTQSPTHLIKTRGQQVTLRCSPKSGHDTVSWYQQALGQGPQFIFQYYEEEERQRGNFPDRFSGHQFPNYSSELNVNALLLGDSALYLCASSYSGGETQYFGPGTRLLVL.

The V call is TRBV2, the J call TRBJ1-2; 8 positions match TRBD1. The CDR3 spans 13 residues. Trimming took 7 bases from V and 6 from J; bases not matched to a gene: 7. The germline V gene has CDR1 SNHLY and CDR2 FYNNEI. Here the CDR3 reads CASKGQGIDGYTF. Written as DNA, the CDR3 is TGTGCCAGCAAAGGACAGGGTATCGATGGCTACACCTTC.

The chain carries TRBV9 and TRBJ2-7, with a weak D call TRBD2 (5 bases). This CDR3 spans 15 amino acids. Trimming cost V 3 bases and J 1 base, with 14 bases left between them. CDR1 is SGDLS, CDR2 YYNGEE, per germline. The CDR3 bases are TGTGCCAGCAGCGCCCAAGGCGGGTTTTCCTACGAGCAGTACTTC. Amino acid sequence: CASSAQGGFSYEQYF. Full variable domain (remainder filled in from reference TRBV9 and TRBJ2-7): DSGVTQTPKHLITATGQRVTLRCSPRSGDLSVYWYQQSLDQGLQFLIQYYNGEERAKGNILERFSAQQFPDLHSELNLSSLELGDSALYFCASSAQGGFSYEQYFGPGTRLTVT.

This rearrangement joins TRBV21-1 to TRBJ1-3; the DNA was not used to check the table's D call, TRBD1. TRBV21-1 is annotated as a pseudogene. The CDR3 runs 19 residues. The CDR3 nucleotides are TGTGCCAGCACCCGAAGGGACAGAGAAGAGTGTAGCTCTGGAAACACCATATATTTT. Amino acid sequence: CASTRRDREECSSGNTIYF.

The rearrangement links TRBV7-8 to TRBJ2-7; 8 bases agree with TRBD2. The CDR3 contains 14 residues. CDR1 and CDR2 from the germline V gene are SGHVS and FQNEAQ. The ends lost 2 bases at V and 3 bases at J; junction bases unmatched: 3. The CDR3 coding sequence is TGTGCCAGCAGCTTACGTAGCGGGAACTACGAGCAGTACTTC. Its translation is CASSLRSGNYEQYF.

This clone has only a few counts. The V and J genes are TRBV2 and TRBJ1-1, with no clear D. The germline V gene has CDR1 SNHLY and CDR2 FYNNEI. Trimming shortened V by 3 bases and J by 3 bases, and 14 bases separated the two germline ends. The length of the CDR3 is 15 residues. This CDR3 reads CASSDEGEEDTEAFF. CDR3 nucleotides: TGTGCCAGCAGTGATGAGGGAGAGGAAGACACTGAAGCTTTCTTT.

The V call is TRBV9, the J call TRBJ1-2; the match to TRBD1 covers 7 bases. Germline CDR1 is SGDLS and CDR2 is YYNGEE. V lost 3 bases and J lost 8; bases outside the gene matches: 10. There are 14 residues in the CDR3. Here the CDR3 reads CASSAEYRGGGYTF. CDR3 coding DNA: TGTGCCAGCAGCGCGGAATACAGGGGTGGAGGCTACACCTTC.